The source of this TCR beta chain is a study of blood T cell repertoires in COVID-19. From germline, CDR1 is KGHDR and CDR2 SFDVKD. The CDR3 spans 12 residues. The J segment lost 7 bases and the V segment lost 8 bases, leaving 7 bases of the junction unmatched. This table comes from immunoSEQ multiplex PCR, and its TCRdb copy is limited to in-frame clones, with some not included. The sample has about 70,000 clones; roughly nine tenths are singletons. The chain combines TRBV24-1 with TRBJ2-7; TRBD2 matches 7 bases. The clonotype was recovered from a man in his fifties or sixties with acute or convalescent COVID-19. The sequenced sample was peripheral blood. CDR3 amino acids: CATTLGGSEQYV. Here the CDR3 DNA reads TGTGCCACCACTCTGGGGGGGTCAGAGCAGTACGTC.